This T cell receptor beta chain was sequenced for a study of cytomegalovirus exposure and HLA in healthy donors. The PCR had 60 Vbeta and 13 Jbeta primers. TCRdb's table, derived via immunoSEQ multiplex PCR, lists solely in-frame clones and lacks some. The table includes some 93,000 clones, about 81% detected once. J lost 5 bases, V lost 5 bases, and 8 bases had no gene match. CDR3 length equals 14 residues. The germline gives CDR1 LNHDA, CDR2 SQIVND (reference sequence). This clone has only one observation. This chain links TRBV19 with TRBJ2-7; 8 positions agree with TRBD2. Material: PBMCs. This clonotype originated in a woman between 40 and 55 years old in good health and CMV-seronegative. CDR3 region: CASSLSGTSNEQYF. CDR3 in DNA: TGTGCCAGTAGTCTCTCCGGGACTAGTAACGAGCAGTACTTC.